The 22 T cell receptor beta chains given below trace back to one sample, sequenced in a study of T cell repertoires in cytomegalovirus infection. No antigen is known for these receptors. TCRdb fed the reads into MiXCR, producing one record per CDR3 protein. The sample consists of some 940,000 distinct CDR3 sequences, around 32% of them appearing once. The sample in question was cultured CD8+ T cells from PBMCs, obtained from culture after CMV antigen stimulation. The receptors shown here come from a human donor in good health (CMV status not recorded). Some clones in this sample may be carry-over from other donors' samples.

The sample holds a few counts of this clonotype. The chain combines TRBV5-5 with TRBJ2-3, with D perhaps TRBD2 (5 bases). Germline loops: CDR1 SGHKS, CDR2 YYEKEE (reference sequence). The V gene lost 0 bases and the J gene lost 0 bases, with 11 bases spanning the gap. There are 16 residues in the CDR3. The CDR3 nucleotides read TGTGCCAGCAGCTTGGGTGGGAGAGGGAGCACAGATACGCAGTATTTT. Translation: CASSLGGRGSTDTQYF.

This clonotype has at least ten counts. The rearrangement uses TRBV12-3 or TRBV12-4 and TRBJ2-5; no clear D gene. V lost 2 bases and J lost 7, with 8 bases in between. The CDR3 length is 12 residues. For the CDR3, the DNA is TGTGCCAGCAGTTTATCTGTGGGGACCCAGTACTTC. Translating gives CASSLSVGTQYF.

This clonotype was seen more than once but under ten times. This chain links TRBV27 with TRBJ2-1; TRBD2 might be the D (6 bases). The CDR3 sequence is 12 residues long. Trimming removed 5 bases at V and 14 bases at J, with 16 bases between. CDR1 and CDR2 (germline): MNHEY, SMNVEV (reference sequence). CDR3 loop: CASSTYNTGEFF. CDR3 DNA: TGTGCCAGCAGTACCTATAACACGGGGGAGTTCTTC.

This clonotype was detected once. The junction differs from germline at one of its ends, possibly a read error. The chain combines TRBV7-6 with TRBJ1-2; TRBD1 is a possible D gene (6 bases). CDR3 length equals 14 residues. CDR1 is SGHVS, CDR2 FNYEAQ, per germline. The DNA for the CDR3 is TGTGCCAGCACCTTAGCGCAGGGGAGCGATGGCTACACCTTC. It codes for CASTLAQGSDGYTF.

This clonotype was detected ten times or more. The junction departs from germline at one end; a sequencing error may be responsible. V usage is TRBV7-7 and J usage is TRBJ2-2; D remains ambiguous. CDR1 and CDR2 (germline): SSHAT, FNYEAQ (reference sequence). The CDR3 covers 12 residues. CDR3 residues: CASRDQTGELFF. The DNA of the CDR3 is TGTGCTAGCAGAGACCAGACCGGGGAGCTGTTTTTT.

Regarding this clonotype: With a much larger clone just one base away, this may be a read error. The chain combines TRBV7-8 with TRBJ2-7, with 9 bases matching TRBD1. Germline CDR1 is SGHVS and CDR2 is FQNEAQ. The CDR3 totals 16 residues. The CDR3 spells CVSSLGRTGVSYEQYV. The CDR3 nucleotides are TGTGTCAGCAGCTTGGGACGGACAGGGGTATCCTACGAGCAGTACGTC.

This clonotype came up many times. Possible read error: a much larger clone is one base away. The chain uses TRBV12-3 or TRBV12-4 and TRBJ1-1; D unresolved. This CDR3 comprises 12 residues. The CDR3 protein is CASSLEGTEAFF. For the CDR3, the DNA is TGTGCCAGCAGCTTAGAGGGCACTGAAGCTTTCTTT.

The V and J genes are TRBV19 and TRBJ2-5, with a possible D match to TRBD1 (5 bases). Germline CDR1 is LNHDA and CDR2 is SQIVND (reference sequence). The length of the CDR3 is 15 residues. With 3 bases removed from V and 5 bases from J, the gap between germline ends came to 16 bases. The CDR3 nucleotides are TGTGCCAGTAGTATGTCAGGACAATGGGGTGAGACCCAGTACTTC. It yields the protein CASSMSGQWGETQYF. Full variable domain (missing parts from reference TRBV19 and TRBJ2-5): DGGITQSPKYLFRKEGQNVTLSCEQNLNHDAMYWYRQDPGQGLRLIYYSQIVNDFQKGDIAEGYSVSREKKESFPLTVTSAQKNPTAFYLCASSMSGQWGETQYFGPGTRLLVL.

This clonotype was counted many times. The gene calls are TRBV7-6 and TRBJ2-5, with D maybe TRBD1 (6 bases). The germline gives CDR1 SGHVS, CDR2 FNYEAQ. V lost 6 bases and J 1 base, leaving 15 bases between the germline ends. The CDR3 is 15 amino acids. The CDR3 reads CASSPPTDSQETQYF. The CDR3 DNA sequence: TGTGCCAGCAGTCCCCCCACGGACAGCCAAGAGACCCAGTACTTC.

The J gene is TRBJ2-1, the V gene TRBV10-2; 15 nucleotides line up with TRBD2. This CDR3 has 17 residues. Germline V gene data show CDR1 as WSHSY and CDR2 as SAAADI. Trimming took 7 bases from V and 0 from J; bases not matched to a gene: 4. CDR3 coding DNA: TGCGCCAGCATCGGGACTAGCGGGGGGAGCTCCTACAATGAGCAGTTCTTC. Amino acid sequence: CASIGTSGGSSYNEQFF.

This clonotype was seen more than once but under ten times. The CDR3 sequence: CASSPPGTLTEAFF. CDR3 nucleotides: TGTGCCAGCAGCCCCCCGGGGACCCTTACTGAAGCTTTCTTT. This rearrangement joins TRBV7-9 to TRBJ1-1; TRBD1 is a possible D gene (5 bases). Trimming shortened V by 5 bases and J by 5 bases, and 15 bases separated the two germline ends. This CDR3 has 14 residues. CDR1 and CDR2 (germline): SEHNR, FQNEAQ (reference sequence).

V is TRBV6-6 and J is TRBJ2-7; D tentatively reads TRBD1 or TRBD2 (5 bases each). CDR3 length: 13 residues. The V and J ends lost 6 bases and 2 bases respectively, with 11 bases between them. Germline V gene data show CDR1 as MNHNY and CDR2 as SVGAGI (reference sequence). CDR3 nucleotides: TGTGCCAGCAGACCCGGGGACCCCTACGAGCAGTACGTC. Translation: CASRPGDPYEQYV.

V and J are TRBV6-6 and TRBJ2-1; no firm D call. The V end lost 5 bases, the J end lost 10 bases, and 6 bases lay between the germline ends. The germline V gene encodes CDR1 MNHNY and CDR2 SVGAGI (reference sequence). This CDR3 has 10 amino acids. The CDR3 region has the DNA TGTGCCAGCAGTGCGACAGAGCAGTTCTTC. Its protein product is CASSATEQFF.

Details on this clonotype: A read error is possible here, since a much larger clone lies one base away. J is TRBJ2-1 and V is TRBV20-1; TRBD2 aligns across 7 bases. Trimming removed 3 bases from V and 7 bases from J; junction bases left unmatched: 6. Germline V gene sequence: CDR1 DFQATT, CDR2 SNEGSKA (reference sequence). The CDR3 sequence is 13 residues long. CDR3: CSARGGEGNEQFF. CDR3 coding DNA: TGCAGTGCTAGGGGAGGGGAGGGGAATGAGCAGTTCTTC.

This clonotype came up a few times. The chain uses TRBV25-1 and TRBJ1-5; a weak D match, TRBD1 (5 bases). This CDR3 contains 16 residues. V was clipped by 4 bases and J by 3 bases, with 16 bases between them. CDR1 and CDR2 from the germline V gene are MGHDK and SYGVNS. The CDR3 here is CASSGQDSYFNQPQHF. The CDR3 nucleotides read TGTGCCAGCAGTGGACAAGACAGCTACTTCAATCAGCCCCAGCATTTT.

The V gene is TRBV19, the J gene TRBJ2-1; TRBD2 is a possible D gene (6 bases). The V end lost 4 bases, the J end lost 15 bases, and 13 bases lay between the germline ends. Germline CDR1 is LNHDA and CDR2 is SQIVND (reference sequence). The CDR3 length is 11 residues. CDR3 DNA sequence: TGTGCCAGTAGTACCGGGACTCAGTCGTTCTTC. Translated, it gives CASSTGTQSFF.

The V call is TRBV5-1, the J call TRBJ2-7, with 9 bases aligning to TRBD2. CDR1 is SGHRS, CDR2 YFSETQ, per germline. Trimming removed 3 bases from V and 2 bases from J; junction bases left unmatched: 6. The CDR3 is made up of 15 amino acids. The CDR3 coding sequence is TGCGCCAGCAGCTGGTCTAGCGGGGATCCCTACGAGCAGTACTTC. Residues: CASSWSSGDPYEQYF.

CDR3 nucleotides: TGTGCCATCAGTGAGTCGCAGGGGTCCTCTGGAAACACCATATATTTT. Encoded protein: CAISESQGSSGNTIYF. The V gene is TRBV10-3, the J gene TRBJ1-3; D perhaps matches TRBD1 (6 bases). Germline CDR1 ENHRY, CDR2 SYGVKD. The V end lost 0 bases, the J end lost 0 bases, and 9 bases lay between the germline ends. The CDR3 loop spans 16 amino acids.

This rearrangement joins TRBV10-2 to TRBJ2-7; TRBD2 agrees at 7 bases. CDR3 size: 13 residues. Germline values: CDR1 WSHSY, CDR2 SAAADI. V lost 3 bases and J lost 4; bases outside the gene matches: 3. The CDR3: CASSERGVYEQYV. CDR3 DNA: TGCGCCAGCAGTGAACGGGGGGTATACGAGCAGTACGTC.

This clonotype has more than one count but fewer than ten. The chain couples TRBV7-9 to TRBJ2-3; D may match TRBD1 or TRBD2 (5 bases each). Germline CDR1 SEHNR, CDR2 FQNEAQ (reference sequence). The length of the CDR3 is 14 residues. V was cut by 4 bases and J by 5 bases, with 13 bases left in between. The CDR3 here is CASSSGTSEDTQYF. The CDR3 nucleotides are TGTGCCAGCAGCTCCGGGACCAGCGAAGATACGCAGTATTTT.

The chain uses TRBV4-1 and TRBJ1-1; D remains unclear. Germline V gene data show CDR1 as MGHRA and CDR2 as YSYEKL. The CDR3 is made up of 14 amino acids. V was clipped by 6 bases and J by 3 bases, with 14 bases between them. CDR3 nucleotide sequence: TGCGCCAGCAGTTACTCAGTCCTGGACACTGAAGCTTTCTTT. Its translation: CASSYSVLDTEAFF.

This clonotype was picked up many times. This chain uses TRBV10-3 with TRBJ2-3; possible D gene TRBD2, 6 bases. Germline CDR1 is ENHRY and CDR2 is SYGVKD. The CDR3 sequence is 13 residues long. Trimming cost V 3 bases and J 6 bases, with 10 bases left between them. CDR3 loop: CAISDRGIDTQYF. CDR3 DNA sequence: TGTGCCATCAGTGACCGGGGGATTGATACGCAGTATTTT.